This TCR beta chain derives from a study of shared clonotypes between healthy human individuals. Study results and limitations: Clonotype sharing across a few donors was observed for around 4.8% of naive CD4 clonotypes.

As for this clone: The target antigen is unknown.

As defined, naive CD8 cells were CD45RO-negative and positively selected for CCR7, with terminally differentiated effector memory CD45RA+ cells excluded. Profiling relied on immunoSEQ multiplex PCR, and the TCRdb table lists in-frame clones only, not all of them. The data contain around 2,000,000 clones, about 94% of them seen just once; the ten biggest clones take up under 1.5%. The CDR3 runs to 13 residues. Germline lookup yields CDR1 MNHEY and CDR2 SMNVEV (reference sequence). V shed 5 bases and J shed 5 bases, with 10 bases lying between them. Sequencing was carried out using naive CD8+ T cells sorted from blood. V is TRBV27 and J is TRBJ2-1; perhaps TRBD2 as D (5 bases). This receptor was identified in a man aged 18 to 29 in good health. This CDR3 reads CASSPAGDNEQFF. CDR3 sequence (DNA): TGTGCCAGCAGTCCCGCCGGGGACAATGAGCAGTTCTTC.